This TCR beta chain was observed in a study of blood T cell repertoires in COVID-19 (dated by TCRdb to about 2020). Notes on the research overall: The collaborator samples originated in the United States, Italy and Spain and spanned the acute and convalescent phases of COVID-19. The material from the prospective study consisted of cDNA or gDNA derived from T cells, B-cell-depleted T cells, or PBMCs. Subjects who had been exposed to COVID-19, were actively infected with it, or had recovered from it provided the deeply sampled blood TCRbeta repertoires that made up the dataset. The repertoires were released in a freely available public database intended as a resource for research on the immune response to SARS-CoV-2. Samples came from the ongoing ImmuneRACE study (first 160 participants) plus 1,254 subjects from 6 global collaborators. The sample metadata nearly always contained a de-identified subject ID, COVID-19 status, age in years and sex. Where available, HLA class I and class II types were obtained from metadata supplied by the sample provider rather than from assay-based typing.

Broader findings and caveats from the paper: The amount of clinical and demographic metadata varied by source and participant and was provided uncurated.

Details on this clone: Its antigen target is currently unknown. No much larger clone exists at a distance of one base, and base qualities are not known.

Each collaborating institution followed its own protocols to collect whole blood in K2EDTA tubes. For TCRbeta analysis, collaborators shipped samples in one of three forms: frozen whole blood, isolated PBMCs, or DNA extracted from either of those sample types. TCRbeta CDR3 regions were amplified from genomic DNA by means of the immunoSEQ Assay, a bias-controlled multiplex PCR. Under the source paper's analysis protocol: The number of nucleated cells in each sample was estimated by amplification of reference gene primers within the assay. To quantify the absolute abundance of each unique TCRbeta CDR3 rearrangement, sequence reads were collapsed and filtered. For each sample, productive Simpson clonality was calculated by taking the square root of Simpson's diversity index across productive rearrangements. TCRdb stores this immuneACCESS table with in-frame sequences only. Part of the clones is absent; in the studies checked, under half of the shortfall reflects unresolved V genes, and no reason is known for the rest. V and J calls and clone size are copied from that table; D and trimming were computed from the DNA. The sample records around 300,000 clones, around 87% of which are singletons. 2% to 3% of the sample is in the top ten clones.

From the germline V gene (reference sequence), CDR1 is SEHNR and CDR2 is FQNEAQ. Trimming takes 6 bases off V and 1 base off J; junction bases not matched to a gene: 10. The CDR3 runs 16 amino acids, cysteine and phenylalanine included. Only CDR3 DNA is held: 48 bases, read in frame from base 1. The sequence links TRBV7-9 to TRBJ2-7, and 9 junctional nucleotides match TRBD2. This receptor was obtained from a man aged 18-30 years with active or convalescent COVID-19. The sample comprised peripheral blood. The bases are TGTGCCAGCAGTCCCGACTTGCGGGGGGGATCCTACGAGCAGTACTTC. Its protein product is CASSPDLRGGSYEQYF.